Listed below are T cell receptor beta chains from one sample, sequenced in a study of early T cells in non-severe SARS-CoV-2 infection. TCRdb used MiXCR to reprocess the 5' RACE reads, holding one entry per CDR3 protein. The data show around 19,000 distinct CDR3 sequences, approximately 4.3% seen once. Sequencing was performed on whole blood. Every receptor here comes from an adult who was a healthcare worker with PCR-confirmed SARS-CoV-2 infection or an uninfected control (not recorded which). CDR3s include the opening cysteine and the closing phenylalanine or tryptophan. The order of the fields is J gene, D gene, V gene, CDR3 protein. The D gene is left open where the match is weak.

TRBJ2-7	.	TRBV10-1	CASSGTFGSYEQYF
TRBJ1-3	.	TRBV4-3	CASSQSEGNTIYF
TRBJ1-1	.	TRBV5-8	CASSLVRDTEAFF
TRBJ2-7	TRBD1	TRBV4-2	CASSTTGGSLYEQYF
TRBJ1-2	.	TRBV12-3/TRBV12-4	CASSLSRGGYTF
TRBJ2-1	TRBD1	TRBV14	CASSQKQGAWVGEQFF
TRBJ2-2	.	TRBV11-2	CASSLGRQGRSNTGELFF
TRBJ2-1	TRBD1	TRBV9	CASSVGDRGKNEQFF
TRBJ2-3	TRBD2	TRBV7-3	CASSPAGTSGNTDTQYF
TRBJ2-3	.	TRBV5-1	CASSLASAGSTDTQYF
TRBJ1-2	.	TRBV20-1	CSARDILNYGYTF
TRBJ2-3	.	TRBV10-1	CASSETRLGDTQYF
TRBJ1-4	.	TRBV7-9	CASSSRMGAFEKLFF
TRBJ1-1	.	TRBV6-5	CASHSGGAGNTEAFF
TRBJ2-1	.	TRBV28	CASSFSYNEQFF
TRBJ2-2	.	TRBV20-1	CSAKYWGFDSGELFF
TRBJ1-5	TRBD1	TRBV29-1	CSVQQGDGQPQHF
TRBJ1-1	TRBD1	TRBV5-1	CASSPQGGNTEAFF
TRBJ1-5	TRBD1	TRBV15	CATSLTGTASNQPQHF
TRBJ2-1	.	TRBV20-1	CSATHGRVITYNEQFF
TRBJ2-1	.	TRBV7-2	CASSPGTQIYNEQFF
TRBJ1-6	.	TRBV11-2	CASSLGADSPLHF
TRBJ1-1	.	TRBV5-4	CASSPAQRNTEAFF
TRBJ1-2	.	TRBV12-3/TRBV12-4	CASSLTDRKSTNMINYGYTF
TRBJ1-2	.	TRBV12-3/TRBV12-4	CASSFSLYGYTF
TRBJ2-1	TRBD2	TRBV7-3	CASSVGTRQVNEQFF
TRBJ1-6	TRBD1	TRBV28	CASSSLSGTGNSPLHF
TRBJ1-3	.	TRBV28	CASSPGGPGNTIYF
TRBJ2-1	TRBD2	TRBV20-1	CSARGPLTSGRGNEQFF
TRBJ2-1	TRBD1	TRBV11-2	CASSLVGQDTYNEQFF
TRBJ1-2	.	TRBV19	CASSIEVSYGYTF
TRBJ2-1	.	TRBV12-3/TRBV12-4	CASSFRVGEGEQFF
TRBJ1-2	TRBD1	TRBV28	CASVEGGQHYGYTF
TRBJ1-5	.	TRBV7-2	CASSLDSAERPQHF
TRBJ2-3	TRBD1	TRBV20-1	CSARGDRGTDTQYF
TRBJ1-3	.	TRBV5-1	CASSTDWGNTIYF
TRBJ2-4	.	TRBV6-5	CASREGTVRDIQYF
TRBJ2-3	.	TRBV3-1	CASSQVGGAETQYF
TRBJ2-5	.	TRBV5-1	CASSLTREETQYF
TRBJ2-2	.	TRBV7-9	CASSPRLSPGELFF
TRBJ2-1	.	TRBV12-3/TRBV12-4	CASNRAGLTYNEQFF
TRBJ2-5	.	TRBV7-2	CASTDSARNQETQYF
TRBJ1-3	TRBD1	TRBV29-1	CSAGQGDSGRGNTIYF
TRBJ2-3	TRBD1	TRBV19	CASRTGDITDTQYF
TRBJ2-1	.	TRBV11-1	CASSLSGTDEQFF
TRBJ1-1	.	TRBV11-2	CASSWPPGKGDTEAFF
TRBJ1-2	TRBD1	TRBV27	CASKENRGLGGYTF
TRBJ2-1	.	TRBV10-1	CAAGRGNEQFF
TRBJ2-2	.	TRBV30	CAWKASARRGELFF
TRBJ1-1	TRBD1	TRBV20-1	CSARKGQGPPEAFF
TRBJ2-3	.	TRBV28	CASTPGGGGGSTDTQYF
TRBJ2-3	.	TRBV4-3	CASSQGLTDTQYF
TRBJ1-5	.	TRBV18	CASSMWDQPQHF
TRBJ1-6	.	TRBV18	CASSPVPEGTSPLHF
TRBJ1-6	.	TRBV20-1	CSAHKQGVFYNSPLHF